Below, 3 T cell receptor beta chains from the same sample are listed, as sequenced in a study of T cells in Graves' hyperthyroidism and ophthalmopathy. The TCR beta CDR3 regions underwent amplification using RNA transcripts as the source. Researchers ran a first-round RT-PCR on the TCR CDR3 using the HTBI primer set. TCRdb reprocessed the multiplex PCR reads via MiXCR and lists one record per CDR3 protein. Of 200,000 to 250,000 distinct CDR3 sequences listed, about 17% are singletons. Sequenced input: blood. These receptor sequences come from a young woman with Graves' ophthalmopathy.

This clonotype showed up many times. The rearrangement joins TRBV7-9 to TRBJ2-1; D is perhaps TRBD1 or TRBD2 (5 bases each). This CDR3 spans 19 amino acids. Germline assignment: CDR1 SEHNR and CDR2 FQNEAQ (reference sequence). V was shortened by 0 bases and J by 1 base, with 19 bases between the two germline ends. CDR3 DNA sequence: TGTGCCAGCAGCTTAGCAGGGGTAGCGACACTTTCTTCCTACAATGAGCAGTTCTTC. Its translation: CASSLAGVATLSSYNEQFF.

The table lists this clonotype with a few counts. The rearrangement links TRBV6-5 to TRBJ2-7, with TRBD2 matching over 12 bases. The V gene end was trimmed by 3 bases and the J gene end by 5 bases; junction bases not matched to a gene: 5. Germline V gene data show CDR1 as MNHEY and CDR2 as SVGAGI. This CDR3 is built from 15 residues. The CDR3 spells CASSYGASGGDEQYF. CDR3 coding DNA: TGTGCCAGCAGTTATGGGGCTAGCGGGGGGGACGAGCAGTACTTC.

The CDR3 DNA reads as TGTGCCAGCAGCTTAGCGACTAGCGGGGGGGACGAGCAGTACTTC. Residues: CASSLATSGGDEQYF. The gene calls are TRBV7-2 and TRBJ2-7; 14 nucleotides match TRBD2. Trimming cost V 0 bases and J 5 bases; bases outside gene matches: 0. This CDR3 is 15 amino acids long. In germline, CDR1 is SGHTA, CDR2 FQGNSA.